This T cell receptor beta chain was profiled in a study of neurological immune-mediated disorders. Background on the study: In a group of around 34 multiple sclerosis patients, some 31 had the relapsing-remitting type and 3 had the secondary progressive type.

In TCRdb, the 5' RACE reads were re-called with MiXCR into one record per CDR3 protein. The sample has roughly 60,000 distinct CDR3 sequences, around 4.7% seen once. Regarding the study as a whole: HTLV-1-associated myelopathy showed the most TCR clonal expansion; multiple sclerosis the least, below healthy controls.

This clonotype was detected ten times or more. Its antigen is still unknown. CDR1 is DFQATT and CDR2 is SNEGSKA in the germline V gene (reference sequence). The CDR3 sequence is 15 residues long. V gave up 1 base and J gave up 0 bases; unmatched junction bases: 4. The chain carries TRBV20-1 and TRBJ2-3, with 7 bases identical to TRBD2. The TCR was taken from a woman aged 45 to 65 with multiple sclerosis. The sequencing input was PBMCs. The CDR3 is CSARGTRPSTDTQYF. The CDR3 DNA reads as TGCAGTGCTAGAGGGACTAGACCTAGCACAGATACGCAGTATTTT.